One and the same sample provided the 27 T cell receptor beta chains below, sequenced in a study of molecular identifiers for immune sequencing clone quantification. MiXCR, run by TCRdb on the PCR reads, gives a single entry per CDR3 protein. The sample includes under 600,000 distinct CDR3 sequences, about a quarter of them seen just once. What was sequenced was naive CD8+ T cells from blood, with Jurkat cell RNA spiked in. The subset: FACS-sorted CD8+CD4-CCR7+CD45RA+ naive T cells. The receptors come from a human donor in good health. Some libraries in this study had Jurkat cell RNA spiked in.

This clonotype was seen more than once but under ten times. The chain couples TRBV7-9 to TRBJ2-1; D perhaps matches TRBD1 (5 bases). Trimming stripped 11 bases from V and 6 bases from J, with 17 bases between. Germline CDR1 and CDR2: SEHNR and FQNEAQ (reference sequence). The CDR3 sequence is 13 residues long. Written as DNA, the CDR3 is TGTGCCGCCTCTCGCAGGGATAGCAATGAGCAGTTCTTC. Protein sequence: CAASRRDSNEQFF. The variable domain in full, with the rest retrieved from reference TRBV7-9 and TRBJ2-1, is DTGVSQNPRHKITKRGQNVTFRCDPISEHNRLYWYRQTLGQGPEFLTYFQNEAQLEKSRLLSDRFSAERPKGSFSTLEIQRTEQGDSAMYLCAASRRDSNEQFFGPGTRLTVL.

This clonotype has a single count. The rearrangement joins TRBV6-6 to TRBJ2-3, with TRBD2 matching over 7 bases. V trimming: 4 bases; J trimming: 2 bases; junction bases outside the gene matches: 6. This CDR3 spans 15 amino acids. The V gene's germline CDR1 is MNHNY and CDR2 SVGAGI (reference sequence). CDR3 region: CASSFPAGPTDTQYF. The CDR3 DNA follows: TGTGCCAGCAGTTTCCCAGCGGGACCCACAGATACGCAGTATTTT.

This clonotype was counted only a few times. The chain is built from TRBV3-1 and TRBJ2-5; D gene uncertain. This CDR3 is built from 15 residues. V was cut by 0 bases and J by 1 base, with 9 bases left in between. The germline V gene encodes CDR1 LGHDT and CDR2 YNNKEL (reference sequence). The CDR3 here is CASSQDRAPQETQYF. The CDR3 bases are TGTGCCAGCAGCCAAGATAGAGCGCCCCAAGAGACCCAGTACTTC.

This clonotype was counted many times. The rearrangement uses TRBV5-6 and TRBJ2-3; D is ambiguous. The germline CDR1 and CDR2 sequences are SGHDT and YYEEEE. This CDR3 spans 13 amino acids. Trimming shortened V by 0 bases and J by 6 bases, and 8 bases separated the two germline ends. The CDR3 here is CASSLESSDTQYF. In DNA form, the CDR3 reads TGTGCCAGCAGCTTGGAAAGCTCTGATACGCAGTATTTT.

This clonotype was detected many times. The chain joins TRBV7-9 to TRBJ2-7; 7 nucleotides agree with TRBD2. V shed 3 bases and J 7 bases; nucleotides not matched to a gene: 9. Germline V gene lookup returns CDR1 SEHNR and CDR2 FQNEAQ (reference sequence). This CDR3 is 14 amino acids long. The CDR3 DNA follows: TGTGCCAGCAGCTTGACGGGGGGAAGACCTGAGCAGTACTTC. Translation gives CASSLTGGRPEQYF.

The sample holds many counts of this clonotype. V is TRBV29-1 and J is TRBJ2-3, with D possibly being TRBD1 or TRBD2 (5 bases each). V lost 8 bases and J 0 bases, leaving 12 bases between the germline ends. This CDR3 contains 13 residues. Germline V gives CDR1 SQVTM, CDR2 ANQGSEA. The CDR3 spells CSTRDPSTDTQYF. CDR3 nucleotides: TGCAGCACCCGGGACCCGAGCACAGATACGCAGTATTTT.

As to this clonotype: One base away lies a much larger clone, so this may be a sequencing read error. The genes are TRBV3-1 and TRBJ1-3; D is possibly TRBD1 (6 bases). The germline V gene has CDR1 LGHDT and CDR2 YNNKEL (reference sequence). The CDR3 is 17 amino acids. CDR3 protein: CASSQDLRGTFGNTIHF. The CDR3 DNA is TGTGCCAGCAGCCAAGATCTCAGGGGCACCTTTGGAAACACCATACATTTT.

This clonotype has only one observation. The CDR3 spells CASSRTDSTYGYTF. The CDR3 bases are TGTGCCAGCAGCCGCACCGACAGTACCTATGGCTACACCTTC. This chain joins TRBV3-1 and TRBJ1-2, with a tentative D call TRBD1 (5 bases). Germline assignment: CDR1 LGHDT and CDR2 YNNKEL (reference sequence). Trimming removed 4 bases at V and 4 bases at J, with 13 bases between. CDR3 length: 14 amino acids.

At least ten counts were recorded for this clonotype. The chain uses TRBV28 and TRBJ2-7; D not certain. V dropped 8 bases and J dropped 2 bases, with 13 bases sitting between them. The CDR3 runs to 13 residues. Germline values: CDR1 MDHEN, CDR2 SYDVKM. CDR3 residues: CASADGPTYEQYF. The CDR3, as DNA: TGTGCCAGCGCCGACGGACCCACCTACGAGCAGTACTTC.

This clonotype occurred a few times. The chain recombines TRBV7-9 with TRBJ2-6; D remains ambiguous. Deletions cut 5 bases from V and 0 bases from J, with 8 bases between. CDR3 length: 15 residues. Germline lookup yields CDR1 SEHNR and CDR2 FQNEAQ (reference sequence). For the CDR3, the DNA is TGTGCCAGCAGCAAGGAGAGCTCTGGGGCCAACGTCCTGACTTTC. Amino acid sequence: CASSKESSGANVLTF.

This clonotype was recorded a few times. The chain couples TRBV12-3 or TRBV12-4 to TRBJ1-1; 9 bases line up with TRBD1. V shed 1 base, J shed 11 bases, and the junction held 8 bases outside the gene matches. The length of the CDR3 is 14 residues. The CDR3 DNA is TGTGCCAGCAGTTTAGTTTCCGTGACAGGGGGTGCTTTCTTT. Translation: CASSLVSVTGGAFF.

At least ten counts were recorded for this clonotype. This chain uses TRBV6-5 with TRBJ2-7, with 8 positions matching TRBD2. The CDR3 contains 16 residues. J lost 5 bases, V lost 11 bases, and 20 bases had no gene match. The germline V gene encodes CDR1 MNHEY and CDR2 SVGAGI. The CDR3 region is CAGPGLEPYGGDEQYF. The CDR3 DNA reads TGTGCCGGCCCGGGACTAGAACCCTACGGGGGGGACGAGCAGTACTTC.

The CDR3 reads CASSTQRAYINQPQHF. CDR3 DNA: TGTGCCAGTAGTACCCAGCGGGCTTATATCAATCAGCCCCAGCATTTT. The chain is built from TRBV19 and TRBJ1-5; no definite D call. Trimming shortened V by 4 bases and J by 3 bases, and 16 bases separated the two germline ends. This CDR3 is built from 16 residues. Germline V gene lookup returns CDR1 LNHDA and CDR2 SQIVND (reference sequence).

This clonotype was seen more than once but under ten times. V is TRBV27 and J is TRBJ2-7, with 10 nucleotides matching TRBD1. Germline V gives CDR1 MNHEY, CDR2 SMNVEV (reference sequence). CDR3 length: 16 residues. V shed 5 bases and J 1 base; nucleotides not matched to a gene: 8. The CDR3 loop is CASSPLPGQGSYEQYF. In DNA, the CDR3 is TGTGCCAGCAGTCCCTTACCGGGACAGGGGTCCTACGAGCAGTACTTC.

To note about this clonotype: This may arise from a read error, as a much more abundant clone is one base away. This CDR3 reads CASSDPGLAYEQHF. For the CDR3, the DNA is TGTGCCAGCAGTGACCCGGGACTAGCCTACGAGCAGCACTTC. The chain couples TRBV25-1 to TRBJ2-7; TRBD2 matches at 9 bases. Looked up from germline, CDR1 is MGHDK and CDR2 is SYGVNS. The CDR3 consists of 14 residues.

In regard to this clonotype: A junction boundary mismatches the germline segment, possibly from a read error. CDR3 nucleotide sequence: TGTGCCAGCAGCTTTACCGCCGCGAACACTGAAGCTTTCTTT. The encoded protein is CASSFTAANTEAFF. The chain is built from TRBV5-3 and TRBJ1-1; D is undetermined. TRBV5-3 is filed as an ORF, its function uncertain. There are 14 residues in the CDR3.

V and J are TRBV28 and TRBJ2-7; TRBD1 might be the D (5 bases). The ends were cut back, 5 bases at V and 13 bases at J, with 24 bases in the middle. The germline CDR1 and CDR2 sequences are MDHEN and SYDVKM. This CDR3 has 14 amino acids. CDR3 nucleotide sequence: TGTGCCAGCAGTCTGGACAAGGGGCACAATAAACAATACTTC. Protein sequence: CASSLDKGHNKQYF.

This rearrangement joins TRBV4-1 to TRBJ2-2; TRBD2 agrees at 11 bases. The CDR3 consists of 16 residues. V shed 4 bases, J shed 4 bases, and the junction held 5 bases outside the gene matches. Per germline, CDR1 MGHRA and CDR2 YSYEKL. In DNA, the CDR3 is TGCGCCAGCAGCCGACTACTAGCGGGGGCCACCGGGGAGCTGTTTTTT. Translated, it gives CASSRLLAGATGELFF.

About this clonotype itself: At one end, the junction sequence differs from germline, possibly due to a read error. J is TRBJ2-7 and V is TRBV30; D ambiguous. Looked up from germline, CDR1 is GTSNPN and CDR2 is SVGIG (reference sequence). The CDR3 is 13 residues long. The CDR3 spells CAWRAPANYEHYF. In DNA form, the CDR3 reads TGTGCCTGGCGTGCCCCAGCTAATTACGAGCACTACTTC.

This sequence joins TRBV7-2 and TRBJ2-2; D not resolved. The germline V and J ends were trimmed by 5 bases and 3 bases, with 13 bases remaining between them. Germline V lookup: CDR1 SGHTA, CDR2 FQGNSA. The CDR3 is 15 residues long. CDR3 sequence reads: CASSPSAPYTGELFF. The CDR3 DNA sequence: TGTGCCAGCAGCCCTTCTGCCCCCTACACCGGGGAGCTGTTTTTT. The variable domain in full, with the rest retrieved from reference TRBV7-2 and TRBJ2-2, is GAGVSQSPSNKVTEKGKDVELRCDPISGHTALYWYRQSLGQGLEFLIYFQGNSAPDKSGLPSDRFSAERTGGSVSTLTIQRTQQEDSAVYLCASSPSAPYTGELFFGEGSRLTVL.

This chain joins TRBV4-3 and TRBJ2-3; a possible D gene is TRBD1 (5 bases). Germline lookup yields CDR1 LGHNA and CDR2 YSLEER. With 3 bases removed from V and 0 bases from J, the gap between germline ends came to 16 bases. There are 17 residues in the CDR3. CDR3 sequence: CASSHDSAGSSTDTQYF. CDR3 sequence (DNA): TGCGCCAGCAGCCATGATTCGGCAGGGTCTAGCACAGATACGCAGTATTTT.

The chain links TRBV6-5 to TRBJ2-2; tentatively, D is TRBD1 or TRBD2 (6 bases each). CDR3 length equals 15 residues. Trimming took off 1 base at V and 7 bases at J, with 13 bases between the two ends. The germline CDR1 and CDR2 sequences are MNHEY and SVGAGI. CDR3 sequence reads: CASSYWSGADGELFF. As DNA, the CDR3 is TGTGCCAGCAGTTACTGGTCGGGGGCGGACGGGGAGCTGTTTTTT.

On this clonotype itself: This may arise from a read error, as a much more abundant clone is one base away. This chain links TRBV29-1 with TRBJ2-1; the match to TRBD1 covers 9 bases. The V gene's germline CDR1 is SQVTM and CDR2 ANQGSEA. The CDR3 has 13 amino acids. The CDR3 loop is CSVDDRGAVEQLF. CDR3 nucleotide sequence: TGCAGCGTTGACGACAGGGGGGCGGTTGAGCAGCTCTTC.

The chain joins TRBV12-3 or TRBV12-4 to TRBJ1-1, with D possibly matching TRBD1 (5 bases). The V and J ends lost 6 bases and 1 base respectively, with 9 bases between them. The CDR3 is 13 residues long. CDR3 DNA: TGTGCCAGCAGGCCTACAGGGAACACTGAAGCTTTCTTT. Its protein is CASRPTGNTEAFF.

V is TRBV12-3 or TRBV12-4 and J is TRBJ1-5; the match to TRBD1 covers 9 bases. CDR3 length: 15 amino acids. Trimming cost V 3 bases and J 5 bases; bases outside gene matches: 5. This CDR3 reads CASSFSRQGDQPQHF. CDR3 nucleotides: TGTGCCAGCAGTTTCAGTCGACAGGGGGATCAGCCCCAGCATTTT.

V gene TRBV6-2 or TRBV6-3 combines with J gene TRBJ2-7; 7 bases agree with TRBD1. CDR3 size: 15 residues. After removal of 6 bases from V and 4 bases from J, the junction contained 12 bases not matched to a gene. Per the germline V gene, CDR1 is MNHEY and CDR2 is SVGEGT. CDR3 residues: CASSPTGDTPYEQYF. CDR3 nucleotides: TGTGCCAGCAGCCCTACAGGGGACACCCCGTACGAGCAGTACTTC.

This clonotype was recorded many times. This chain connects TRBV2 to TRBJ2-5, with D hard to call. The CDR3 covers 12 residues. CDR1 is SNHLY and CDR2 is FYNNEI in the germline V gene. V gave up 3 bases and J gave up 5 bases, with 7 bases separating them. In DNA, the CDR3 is TGTGCCAGCAGTGATGAGGAGGAGACCCAGTACTTC. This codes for CASSDEEETQYF.